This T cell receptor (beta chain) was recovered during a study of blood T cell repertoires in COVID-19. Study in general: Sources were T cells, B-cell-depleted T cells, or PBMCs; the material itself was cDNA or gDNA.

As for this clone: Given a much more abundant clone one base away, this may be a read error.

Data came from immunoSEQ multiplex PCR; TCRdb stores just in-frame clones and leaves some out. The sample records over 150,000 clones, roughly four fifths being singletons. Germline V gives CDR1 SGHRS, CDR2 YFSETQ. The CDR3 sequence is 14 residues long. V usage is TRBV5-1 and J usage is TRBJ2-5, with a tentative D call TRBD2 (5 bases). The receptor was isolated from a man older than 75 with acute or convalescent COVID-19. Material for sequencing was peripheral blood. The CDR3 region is CASSLSPGGEAQYF. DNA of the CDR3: TGCGCCAGCAGCTTATCCCCAGGAGGAGAGGCCCAGTACTTC.